These 25 T cell receptor beta chains originate from one sample sequenced in a study of cytomegalovirus exposure and HLA in healthy donors. The PCR contained 60 Vbeta and 13 Jbeta primers. Assay used: immunoSEQ multiplex PCR; TCRdb lists only in-frame clones, some missing. Among fewer than 200,000 clones, roughly four fifths were seen once, and the ten largest hold about 0.5%. Input material: PBMCs. Every receptor here comes from a woman between 45 and 60 years old in good health and CMV-seronegative.

The chain employs TRBV7-3 and TRBJ1-1, with 7 bases aligning to TRBD1. V shed 5 bases and J 3 bases; nucleotides not matched to a gene: 9. Germline CDR1 reads SGHTA; CDR2 reads FQGTGA. The CDR3 extends over 15 amino acids. The CDR3 spells CASSPHFRGDTEAFF. DNA of the CDR3: TGTGCCAGCAGCCCCCACTTCAGGGGGGACACTGAAGCTTTCTTT. Variable domain in full (rest from reference TRBV7-3 and TRBJ1-1): GAGVSQTPSNKVTEKGKYVELRCDPISGHTALYWYRQSLGQGPEFLIYFQGTGAADDSGLPNDRFFAVRPEGSVSTLKIQRTERGDSAVYLCASSPHFRGDTEAFFGQGTRLTVV.

This chain joins TRBV29-1 and TRBJ2-7; 8 bases map to TRBD1. The CDR3 contains 12 residues. The germline CDR1 and CDR2 sequences are SQVTM and ANQGSEA. After removal of 6 bases from V and 5 bases from J, the junction contained 6 bases not matched to a gene. The CDR3 sequence: CSVGTGTHEQYF. DNA for the CDR3: TGCAGCGTGGGGACAGGTACCCACGAGCAGTACTTC.

The chain joins TRBV7-9 to TRBJ2-4; D ambiguous. The germline V gene encodes CDR1 SEHNR and CDR2 FQNEAQ (reference sequence). With 3 bases removed from V and 0 bases from J, the gap between germline ends came to 6 bases. The CDR3 is 14 amino acids. CDR3 amino acids: CASSFTQAKNIQYF. CDR3 in DNA: TGTGCCAGCAGCTTTACACAAGCCAAAAACATTCAGTACTTC.

The rearrangement uses TRBV28 and TRBJ2-5; 9 nucleotides line up with TRBD2. Trimming at V came to 4 bases and at J to 0 bases, leaving 3 bases not matched to a gene. Per germline, CDR1 MDHEN and CDR2 SYDVKM. There are 15 residues in the CDR3. The CDR3 DNA reads as TGTGCCAGCAGTTCCCCTAGCGGGGACCAAGAGACCCAGTACTTC. This codes for CASSSPSGDQETQYF.

The gene calls are TRBV10-3 and TRBJ2-3; possible D gene TRBD2, 6 bases. This CDR3 contains 15 residues. CDR1 is ENHRY and CDR2 is SYGVKD in the germline V gene. Between the trimmed V and J ends, which lost 6 bases and 3 bases, there was a span of 16 bases. This CDR3 is CAIRKGLSETDTQYF. The CDR3 nucleotides are TGTGCCATCAGAAAGGGACTGTCCGAGACAGATACGCAGTATTTT.

This chain joins TRBV6-5 and TRBJ2-2; a possible D gene is TRBD2 (5 bases). The CDR3 extends over 13 amino acids. CDR1 and CDR2 (germline): MNHEY, SVGAGI. V dropped 7 bases and J dropped 4 bases, with 10 bases sitting between them. The CDR3 coding sequence is TGTGCCAGCATCCTTAGCGCCACCGGGGAGCTGTTTTTT. Encoded protein: CASILSATGELFF.

The CDR3 nucleotides are TGTGCCAGCAGTTGGAGGGATTATGGCTACACCTTC. Its protein is CASSWRDYGYTF. The chain carries TRBV28 and TRBJ1-2; the D is unclear. The V gene lost 4 bases and the J gene lost 5 bases, with 8 bases spanning the gap. The CDR3 is 12 residues long. CDR1 MDHEN and CDR2 SYDVKM come from the germline V gene.

The chain joins TRBV28 to TRBJ1-6, with 8 nucleotides matching TRBD1. This CDR3 region has 16 residues. Losses at the gene ends were 2 bases for V and 9 bases for J; bases not matched to a gene: 9. The germline V gene has CDR1 MDHEN and CDR2 SYDVKM. The CDR3 DNA is TGTGCCAGCAGTTTACTTGGGCAGGGGGCCAGTTCACCCCTCCACTTT. It codes for CASSLLGQGASSPLHF.

The V call is TRBV6-6, the J call TRBJ2-7, with 10 bases aligning to TRBD1. V lost 4 bases to trimming and J lost 6 bases; unmatched junction nucleotides: 6. CDR1 MNHNY and CDR2 SVGAGI come from the germline V gene (reference sequence). CDR3 size: 14 residues. CDR3 sequence reads: CASSSPGQGREQYF. CDR3 sequence (DNA): TGTGCCAGCAGTTCGCCGGGACAGGGGCGCGAGCAGTACTTC.

The chain has TRBV7-2 and TRBJ2-3; 8 bases are a match to TRBD2. The germline gives CDR1 SGHTA, CDR2 FQGNSA. The CDR3 contains 15 residues. V was clipped by 6 bases and J by 5 bases; unmatched bases: 10. The CDR3 DNA reads TGTGCCAGCAGACGCCGAGCGGGAGCGGAAGATACGCAGTATTTT. This gives the protein CASRRRAGAEDTQYF.

The genes are TRBV5-1 and TRBJ2-1; the match to TRBD2 covers 13 bases. V lost 4 bases to trimming and J lost 8 bases; unmatched junction nucleotides: 9. The CDR3 covers 16 residues. CDR1 and CDR2 from the germline V gene are SGHRS and YFSETQ. Here the CDR3 reads CASSRELAGGPYEQFF. In DNA, the CDR3 is TGCGCCAGCAGCAGGGAACTAGCGGGAGGGCCGTATGAGCAGTTCTTC.

The chain is built from TRBV19 and TRBJ1-1; the match to TRBD1 covers 7 bases. V lost 4 bases and J lost 7; bases outside the gene matches: 9. Germline V gene lookup returns CDR1 LNHDA and CDR2 SQIVND (reference sequence). CDR3 length: 14 residues. CDR3 DNA: TGTGCCAGTAGTACCCGACGAGGGACAGATGAAGCTTTCTTT. Residues: CASSTRRGTDEAFF.

This chain connects TRBV19 to TRBJ1-5; TRBD1 aligns across 8 bases. Germline V gene lookup returns CDR1 LNHDA and CDR2 SQIVND (reference sequence). CDR3 length equals 14 residues. V lost 5 bases, J lost 4 bases, and 4 bases stayed unmatched. CDR3 region: CASSPRTGNQPQHF. The CDR3 DNA is TGTGCCAGTAGTCCGAGGACAGGGAATCAGCCCCAGCATTTT.

This chain joins TRBV7-3 and TRBJ1-4, with TRBD1 matching 9 bases. The CDR3 is 15 residues long. Unmatched junction bases numbered 3, after V lost 1 base and J lost 6 bases. Germline V CDR1 and CDR2: SGHTA, FQGTGA. This CDR3 reads CASSLIRDRDEKLFF. DNA of the CDR3: TGTGCCAGCAGCTTAATCCGGGACAGGGATGAAAAACTGTTTTTT. Drawing the rest from reference TRBV7-3 and TRBJ1-4, the complete variable domain is GAGVSQTPSNKVTEKGKYVELRCDPISGHTALYWYRQSLGQGPEFLIYFQGTGAADDSGLPNDRFFAVRPEGSVSTLKIQRTERGDSAVYLCASSLIRDRDEKLFFGSGTQLSVL.

The rearrangement joins TRBV5-1 to TRBJ2-5, with D possibly matching TRBD2 (5 bases). Germline lookup yields CDR1 SGHRS and CDR2 YFSETQ. CDR3 length: 14 residues. V shed 4 bases and J shed 5 bases, with 15 bases lying between them. CDR3 in amino acids: CASSEGPGMETQYF. In DNA, the CDR3 is TGCGCCAGCAGCGAGGGTCCGGGAATGGAGACCCAGTACTTC.

The chain uses TRBV6-5 and TRBJ2-7; no reliable D call. The ends were cut back, 5 bases at V and 6 bases at J, with 11 bases in the middle. Germline CDR1 is MNHEY and CDR2 is SVGAGI. This CDR3 is built from 12 residues. This CDR3 is CASSLRSGEQYF. CDR3 nucleotides: TGTGCCAGCAGTCTACGGAGTGGCGAGCAGTACTTC.

The chain has TRBV19 and TRBJ2-2; D is unclear. Trimming stripped 4 bases from V and 1 base from J, with 10 bases between. Germline V CDR1 and CDR2: LNHDA, SQIVND (reference sequence). CDR3 length: 15 amino acids. CDR3 amino acids: CASSTDTLNTGELFF. Written as DNA, the CDR3 is TGTGCCAGTAGTACCGACACTTTGAACACCGGGGAGCTGTTTTTT.

This clone was recorded a few times. The V call is TRBV19, the J call TRBJ2-5; 8 bases are shared with TRBD1. The CDR3 is 14 residues long. Germline assignment: CDR1 LNHDA and CDR2 SQIVND (reference sequence). V trimming: 5 bases; J trimming: 5 bases; junction bases outside the gene matches: 7. The CDR3 DNA follows: TGTGCCAGTAGTCTGCAGGGGGCGGATGAGACCCAGTACTTC. It is translated as CASSLQGADETQYF.

V and J are TRBV7-9 and TRBJ2-2; 7 bases align to TRBD1. The length of the CDR3 is 16 residues. The V segment lost 3 bases and the J segment 0 bases; nucleotides outside the gene matches: 4. CDR1 and CDR2 (germline): SEHNR, FQNEAQ (reference sequence). The CDR3 sequence: CASSFRQGANTGELFF. CDR3 nucleotide sequence: TGTGCCAGCAGCTTTCGACAGGGCGCGAACACCGGGGAGCTGTTTTTT.

The gene calls are TRBV28 and TRBJ2-7; 7 nucleotides agree with TRBD1. Germline V gives CDR1 MDHEN, CDR2 SYDVKM. The trim removed 5 bases at V and 11 bases at J, leaving 15 bases unmatched. The CDR3 totals 14 residues. Written as DNA, the CDR3 is TGTGCCAGCAGTCCGCCCCTCCGACAGGGAAGTGAGTACTTC. Translation: CASSPPLRQGSEYF.

This clone was picked up one time. The chain is built from TRBV7-9 and TRBJ1-2; 9 positions match TRBD1. The germline CDR1 and CDR2 sequences are SEHNR and FQNEAQ (reference sequence). V was pared by 4 bases and J by 6 bases, with 6 bases of the junction left unmatched. The CDR3 spans 14 residues. CDR3 in DNA: TGTGCCAGCAGCTATGGGACAGGGCGAGATGGCTACACCTTC. Encoded protein: CASSYGTGRDGYTF.

This clone was seen only once. The rearrangement joins TRBV2 to TRBJ1-5; 9 bases are a match to TRBD1. The CDR3 totals 15 residues. Germline V gene sequence: CDR1 SNHLY, CDR2 FYNNEI. V dropped 5 bases and J dropped 2; count of bases not matched to a gene: 4. The CDR3 sequence: CASSLGQGRNQPQHF. CDR3 nucleotide sequence: TGTGCCAGCAGTCTCGGACAGGGGCGCAATCAGCCCCAGCATTTT.

V and J are TRBV7-9 and TRBJ2-5; possible D gene TRBD1, 6 bases. V gave up 3 bases and J gave up 3 bases, with 8 bases separating them. This CDR3 spans 13 amino acids. From germline, CDR1 is SEHNR and CDR2 FQNEAQ (reference sequence). The CDR3 protein is CASSFHREETQYF. CDR3 bases: TGTGCCAGCAGCTTCCACAGGGAAGAGACCCAGTACTTC.

The V call is TRBV19, the J call TRBJ2-2, with 12 bases lining up with TRBD2. Germline trimming cut 5 bases from V and 5 bases from J; bases unmatched to any gene: 3. CDR1 is LNHDA and CDR2 is SQIVND in the germline V gene (reference sequence). This CDR3 is built from 15 residues. Here the CDR3 reads CASSGGTSGTGELFF. Here the CDR3 DNA reads TGTGCCAGTAGTGGGGGGACTAGCGGGACCGGGGAGCTGTTTTTT.

The V gene is TRBV7-9, the J gene TRBJ2-6; no clear D gene. There are 15 residues in the CDR3. The V gene lost 0 bases and the J gene lost 0 bases, with 3 bases spanning the gap. Germline CDR1 SEHNR, CDR2 FQNEAQ (reference sequence). The CDR3 coding sequence is TGTGCCAGCAGCTTAGCTAGCTCTGGGGCCAACGTCCTGACTTTC. Its protein product is CASSLASSGANVLTF. The variable domain in full, completed from reference TRBV7-9 and TRBJ2-6, reads DTGVSQNPRHKITKRGQNVTFRCDPISEHNRLYWYRQTLGQGPEFLTYFQNEAQLEKSRLLSDRFSAERPKGSFSTLEIQRTEQGDSAMYLCASSLASSGANVLTFGAGSRLTVL.